Each of the 15 T cell receptor beta chains below was sequenced from the same sample in a study of graft-versus-host responses after intestinal transplantation. The antigens these receptors bind are not known. Measured with immunoSEQ multiplex PCR; TCRdb has only the in-frame clones, and not every one. The top ten hold roughly 0.4% of the sample, which has more than 65,000 clones, nearly 85% seen once. Sequences were derived from unstimulated CD4+ T cells sorted from spleen or lymph node cells, sampled before transplant. These receptors originate from a human donor who was the organ donor for an intestinal transplant.

The chain recombines TRBV15 with TRBJ2-2; TRBD1 matches 7 bases. Germline V gene data show CDR1 as LNHNV and CDR2 as YYDKDF (reference sequence). The CDR3 extends over 13 amino acids. V dropped 4 bases and J dropped 9; count of bases not matched to a gene: 5. The CDR3 loop reads CATSTHRGRELFF. Here the CDR3 DNA reads TGTGCCACCAGCACCCACAGGGGTCGGGAGCTGTTTTTT.

The chain employs TRBV9 and TRBJ2-3, with 8 nucleotides matching TRBD2. Germline assignment: CDR1 SGDLS and CDR2 YYNGEE. The CDR3 has 16 residues. V was pared by 0 bases and J by 4 bases, with 7 bases of the junction left unmatched. CDR3 coding DNA: TGTGCCAGCAGCGTAGTGGGCGGGGGGTTTGCAGATACGCAGTATTTT. Protein product: CASSVVGGGFADTQYF.

CDR3 protein: CASSQGQTQFF. In DNA, the CDR3 is TGTGCCAGCAGCCAAGGACAGACTCAGTTCTTC. V and J are TRBV6-5 and TRBJ2-1; maybe TRBD1 (6 bases). There are 11 residues in the CDR3. The V end lost 6 bases, the J end lost 13 bases, and 13 bases lay between the germline ends. Germline V gives CDR1 MNHEY, CDR2 SVGAGI.

V is TRBV5-6 and J is TRBJ1-6; D is unclear. The germline gives CDR1 SGHDT, CDR2 YYEEEE. V was clipped by 4 bases and J by 0 bases, with 14 bases between them. The CDR3 consists of 17 residues. CDR3 DNA: TGTGCCAGCAGCCTAGACTCCTGGAGCTCCTATAATTCACCCCTCCACTTT. It is translated as CASSLDSWSSYNSPLHF.

This clone was seen a single time. The rearrangement joins TRBV5-1 to TRBJ1-2; D is unclear. The CDR3 extends over 16 amino acids. The germline V gene encodes CDR1 SGHRS and CDR2 YFSETQ. Trimming removed 0 bases at V and 5 bases at J, with 17 bases between. The CDR3 reads CASSLEMGGLAYGYTF. CDR3 coding DNA: TGCGCCAGCAGCTTGGAGATGGGCGGGCTGGCTTATGGCTACACCTTC.

The rearrangement joins TRBV7-2 to TRBJ2-5, with D possibly TRBD2 on 5 matching bases. Germline V gene sequence: CDR1 SGHTA, CDR2 FQGNSA. V gave up 1 base and J gave up 2 bases, with 8 bases separating them. The CDR3 consists of 14 residues. The CDR3 region has the DNA TGTGCCAGCAGCTTAGGAGGGAAACAAGAGACCCAGTACTTC. Its translation is CASSLGGKQETQYF.

This chain connects TRBV28 to TRBJ2-7, with 10 bases aligning to TRBD1. CDR3 length: 15 residues. CDR1 MDHEN and CDR2 SYDVKM come from the germline V gene. The junction had 4 bases not matched to a gene; V was cut back by 3 bases and J by 2 bases. CDR3 amino acids: CASSLGQGSTYEQYV. CDR3 coding DNA: TGTGCCAGCAGTTTGGGACAGGGGTCCACCTACGAGCAGTACGTC.

V usage is TRBV7-8 and J usage is TRBJ1-1; 9 bases agree with TRBD1. This CDR3 region has 14 residues. Germline trimming cut 5 bases from V and 3 bases from J; bases unmatched to any gene: 4. Germline V CDR1 and CDR2: SGHVS, FQNEAQ. The CDR3 is CASSVDRGDTEAFF. The CDR3 DNA is TGTGCCAGCAGCGTTGACAGGGGGGACACTGAAGCTTTCTTT. The complete variable domain, with remaining parts taken from reference TRBV7-8 and TRBJ1-1, reads GAGVSQSPRYKVAKRGQDVALRCDPISGHVSLFWYQQALGQGPEFLTYFQNEAQLDKSGLPSDRFFAERPEGSVSTLKIQRTQQEDSAVYLCASSVDRGDTEAFFGQGTRLTVV.

This clone was picked up a small number of times. The V gene is TRBV6-5, the J gene TRBJ1-6, with 9 bases aligning to TRBD1. The V gene end was trimmed by 5 bases and the J gene end by 7 bases; junction bases not matched to a gene: 3. Germline V gives CDR1 MNHEY, CDR2 SVGAGI. The CDR3 runs 14 residues. The CDR3 reads CASSLGTGNSPLHF. CDR3 DNA: TGTGCCAGCAGTCTCGGGACAGGGAATTCACCCCTCCACTTT.

This chain connects TRBV2 to TRBJ2-7, with 9 bases matching TRBD1. Gene TRBJ2-1 matches the end of the DNA better, so the J call may be wrong. Germline V gene data show CDR1 as SNHLY and CDR2 as FYNNEI. The CDR3 runs 13 residues. The CDR3 is CASRQGAFNEQFF. The CDR3 DNA reads as TGTGCCAGCAGACAGGGGGCGTTCAATGAGCAGTTCTTC.

This chain joins TRBV7-2 and TRBJ1-6; D gene uncertain. Germline CDR1 and CDR2: SGHTA and FQGNSA. The length of the CDR3 is 16 residues. V lost 0 bases and J 11 bases, leaving 17 bases between the germline ends. As DNA, the CDR3 is TGTGCCAGCAGCTTAGCAAACCGGGGTTTAGGCACACCCCTCCACTTT. It translates to CASSLANRGLGTPLHF.

The chain links TRBV27 to TRBJ1-6; 7 bases are shared with TRBD1. The CDR3 runs 20 residues. V was clipped by 2 bases and J by 6 bases; unmatched bases: 19. The germline CDR1 and CDR2 sequences are MNHEY and SMNVEV (reference sequence). The CDR3 sequence is CASSLKPPPPDRRGNSPLHF. The CDR3 region has the DNA TGTGCCAGCAGTTTAAAACCCCCACCGCCGGACAGGCGGGGTAATTCACCCCTCCACTTT.

J is TRBJ1-6 and V is TRBV28; 7 nucleotides match TRBD1. Per the germline V gene, CDR1 is MDHEN and CDR2 is SYDVKM. This CDR3 is 14 amino acids long. V trimming: 6 bases; J trimming: 7 bases; junction bases outside the gene matches: 6. CDR3 protein: CASRWDRRNSPLHF. The CDR3 DNA reads TGTGCCAGCAGGTGGGACAGAAGAAATTCACCCCTCCACTTT.

The genes are TRBV7-8 and TRBJ1-2; TRBD1 is a possible D gene (5 bases). This CDR3 comprises 14 residues. Looked up from germline, CDR1 is SGHVS and CDR2 is FQNEAQ. The V end was cut by 5 bases, the J end by 8 bases, with 18 bases between. The CDR3 sequence is CASSLGTLAGGYTF. The CDR3 coding sequence is TGTGCCAGCAGCCTGGGGACCCTAGCGGGAGGCTACACCTTC.

Comments on this clone: This sample includes further DNA sequences coding for the same CDR3. This sequence joins TRBV7-9 and TRBJ2-7, with D maybe TRBD2 (6 bases). The CDR3 runs to 16 residues. V was cut by 2 bases and J by 0 bases, with 14 bases left in between. Per the germline V gene, CDR1 is SEHNR and CDR2 is FQNEAQ (reference sequence). CDR3 region: CASSLLAGTHSYEQYV. In DNA form, the CDR3 reads TGTGCCAGCAGCTTATTGGCCGGGACTCACTCCTACGAGCAGTACGTC.